A single sample gave rise to the 25 T cell receptor beta chains below, sequenced in a study of Tregs in tolerant kidney transplant recipients. The assay was immunoSEQ multiplex PCR, and TCRdb's table has in-frame clones only and misses some. The table lists 110,000 or so clones, around 90% of them singletons. The sample consisted of CD4+ T cells from blood, taken before the transplant. The receptors shown here come from a human donor who received a combined kidney and bone marrow transplant.

This chain uses TRBV2 with TRBJ2-1; 7 bases map to TRBD2. V trimming: 11 bases; J trimming: 7 bases; junction bases outside the gene matches: 17. There are 15 residues in the CDR3. The germline V gene encodes CDR1 SNHLY and CDR2 FYNNEI. CDR3 region: CAGRPRSGGANEQFF. In DNA form, the CDR3 reads TGTGCCGGCCGTCCTCGTTCGGGAGGAGCGAATGAGCAGTTCTTC.

The chain uses TRBV10-2 and TRBJ2-2; 9 nucleotides line up with TRBD2. The junction had 5 bases not matched to a gene; V was cut back by 3 bases and J by 9 bases. This CDR3 is 14 amino acids long. Germline CDR1 reads WSHSY; CDR2 reads SAAADI. The CDR3 spells CASSELAGEWELFF. The DNA of the CDR3 is TGCGCCAGCAGTGAATTAGCGGGAGAGTGGGAGCTGTTTTTT.

V and J are TRBV15 and TRBJ2-6; no clear D. Trimming removed 0 bases from V and 4 bases from J, with 10 bases in between. The CDR3 has 16 residues. From germline, CDR1 is LNHNV and CDR2 YYDKDF (reference sequence). The CDR3 DNA is TGTGCCACCAGCAGAGATCGGGTGTCGGGGGCCAACGTCCTGACTTTC. It yields the protein CATSRDRVSGANVLTF.

V is TRBV10-3 and J is TRBJ2-7; TRBD2 matches at 13 bases. CDR1 and CDR2 (germline): ENHRY, SYGVKD. The CDR3 loop spans 13 amino acids. With V trimmed by 6 bases and J by 9 bases, 5 bases remained unmatched. The CDR3 DNA reads as TGTGCCATCAGGGGACTAGCGGGAAGCCCGCAGTACTTC. Protein product: CAIRGLAGSPQYF.

This chain uses TRBV6-5 with TRBJ2-3; 7 bases agree with TRBD2. The CDR3 length is 14 residues. J gave up 1 base and V 6 bases, and 4 bases lay outside the gene matches. Per the germline V gene, CDR1 is MNHEY and CDR2 is SVGAGI. CDR3 loop: CASRLGLGTDTQYF. Written as DNA, the CDR3 is TGTGCCAGCAGACTAGGACTAGGCACAGATACGCAGTATTTT.

The chain has TRBV7-2 and TRBJ2-7, with 11 positions matching TRBD2. Per germline, CDR1 SGHTA and CDR2 FQGNSA. This CDR3 is built from 17 residues. V trimming: 2 bases; J trimming: 2 bases; junction bases outside the gene matches: 8. In DNA, the CDR3 is TGTGCCAGCAGCTTAACCCTAGCGGGAGGAGGGGCCTACGAGCAGTACTTC. It translates to CASSLTLAGGGAYEQYF. Filled out from reference TRBV7-2 and TRBJ2-7, the complete variable domain reads GAGVSQSPSNKVTEKGKDVELRCDPISGHTALYWYRQSLGQGLEFLIYFQGNSAPDKSGLPSDRFSAERTGGSVSTLTIQRTQQEDSAVYLCASSLTLAGGGAYEQYFGPGTRLTVT.

This chain links TRBV28 with TRBJ2-2, with D possibly being TRBD2 (5 bases). Germline CDR1 and CDR2: MDHEN and SYDVKM. The CDR3 consists of 16 residues. V lost 2 bases and J 4 bases, leaving 14 bases between the germline ends. The CDR3 here is CASSLGKGVTTGELFF. CDR3 coding DNA: TGTGCCAGCAGTTTAGGAAAGGGAGTTACCACCGGGGAGCTGTTTTTT.

This clone appeared once. This chain links TRBV11-3 with TRBJ1-5; D is undetermined. CDR1 and CDR2 (germline): SGHNT, YENEEA. The CDR3 runs 16 residues. Trimming pared 1 base from V and 0 bases from J, leaving 10 bases between. The CDR3 coding sequence is TGTGCCAGCAGCTTAGTTCTCTTCTATAGCAATCAGCCCCAGCATTTT. It yields the protein CASSLVLFYSNQPQHF. Drawing the rest from reference TRBV11-3 and TRBJ1-5, the complete variable domain is EAGVVQSPRYKIIEKKQPVAFWCNPISGHNTLYWYLQNLGQGPELLIRYENEEAVDDSQLPKDRFSAERLKGVDSTLKIQPAELGDSAVYLCASSLVLFYSNQPQHFGDGTRLSIL.

V gene TRBV5-6 combines with J gene TRBJ2-3; a possible D gene is TRBD1 (6 bases). The germline V gene encodes CDR1 SGHDT and CDR2 YYEEEE. V dropped 4 bases and J dropped 2 bases, with 14 bases sitting between them. This CDR3 is built from 15 residues. CDR3 region: CASSLGHPATDTQYF. The CDR3 region has the DNA TGTGCCAGCAGCCTGGGACATCCCGCCACAGATACGCAGTATTTT.

The chain uses TRBV5-1 and TRBJ1-5; 9 bases are shared with TRBD1. V dropped 4 bases and J dropped 8; count of bases not matched to a gene: 13. The germline V gene has CDR1 SGHRS and CDR2 YFSETQ. The CDR3 spans 16 residues. The CDR3: CASSPNPGQGIEPQHF. Here the CDR3 DNA reads TGCGCCAGCAGCCCAAACCCCGGACAGGGGATCGAGCCCCAGCATTTT.

The rearrangement joins TRBV5-1 to TRBJ2-1; 8 bases map to TRBD1. The CDR3 length is 15 residues. J lost 9 bases, V lost 4 bases, and 12 bases had no gene match. From germline, CDR1 is SGHRS and CDR2 YFSETQ. CDR3 loop: CASSLDRADSGEQFF. The CDR3 nucleotides are TGCGCCAGCAGCCTGGACAGGGCCGACTCGGGTGAGCAGTTCTTC.

This chain links TRBV28 with TRBJ2-7; 9 bases agree with TRBD2. CDR3 length: 17 residues. CDR1 MDHEN and CDR2 SYDVKM come from the germline V gene. V was clipped by 3 bases and J by 1 base; unmatched bases: 10. The CDR3 region has the DNA TGTGCCAGCAGTTTCCCCATGGTAGCGGGGGCATCCTACGAGCAGTACTTC. This gives the protein CASSFPMVAGASYEQYF. The full variable domain, completed using reference TRBV28 and TRBJ2-7, is DVKVTQSSRYLVKRTGEKVFLECVQDMDHENMFWYRQDPGLGLRLIYFSYDVKMKEKGDIPEGYSVSREKKERFSLILESASTNQTSMYLCASSFPMVAGASYEQYFGPGTRLTVT.

This clone was seen a few times. At one end, the junction sequence differs from germline, possibly due to a read error. The chain couples TRBV15 to TRBJ2-7, with D perhaps matching TRBD2 (6 bases). Germline V gene lookup returns CDR1 LNHNV and CDR2 YYDKDF (reference sequence). CDR3 length: 15 amino acids. CDR3 DNA: TGTGCCACCAGCGGTGGAGGGGACGGTGCCTACAAGCAGTACTTC. It codes for CATSGGGDGAYKQYF.

The rearrangement joins TRBV5-1 to TRBJ2-5; 9 bases map to TRBD1. This CDR3 comprises 15 residues. V shed 3 bases and J 2 bases; nucleotides not matched to a gene: 5. Looked up from germline, CDR1 is SGHRS and CDR2 is YFSETQ. The CDR3 sequence: CASSSFGTGQETQYF. CDR3 DNA: TGCGCCAGCAGCTCGTTCGGGACAGGGCAAGAGACCCAGTACTTC.

The chain employs TRBV2 and TRBJ1-1; perhaps TRBD1 as D (5 bases). Trimming cost V 3 bases and J 1 base, with 9 bases left between them. The CDR3 sequence is 14 residues long. Germline loops: CDR1 SNHLY, CDR2 FYNNEI. The CDR3 loop reads CASSDRTKNTEAFF. CDR3 bases: TGTGCCAGCAGTGATCGGACAAAGAACACTGAAGCTTTCTTT.

V is TRBV11-2 and J is TRBJ2-7; D is possibly TRBD2 (5 bases). Trimming took 7 bases from V and 3 from J, leaving 13 bases between them. The V gene's germline CDR1 is SGHAT and CDR2 FQNNGV. The CDR3 is 13 residues long. CDR3 sequence: CASTRTGFYEQYF. In nucleotides, the CDR3 is TGTGCCAGCACCCGGACGGGGTTCTACGAGCAGTACTTC.

V is TRBV10-3 and J is TRBJ2-2, with 8 bases identical to TRBD1. Germline trimming cut 6 bases from V and 3 bases from J; bases unmatched to any gene: 12. The germline gives CDR1 ENHRY, CDR2 SYGVKD. CDR3 length equals 17 residues. CDR3 bases: TGTGCCATCAGAAAAAACCAGGGGGCGGTGGACACCGGGGAGCTGTTTTTT. Translated: CAIRKNQGAVDTGELFF.

This chain links TRBV7-2 with TRBJ2-1; the match to TRBD2 covers 12 bases. CDR3 length: 17 residues. After removal of 2 bases from V and 5 bases from J, the junction contained 7 bases not matched to a gene. Germline V gene sequence: CDR1 SGHTA, CDR2 FQGNSA. In nucleotides, the CDR3 is TGTGCCAGCAGCTTAACGGCTAGCGGGGGGGCCAACAATGAGCAGTTCTTC. Encoded protein: CASSLTASGGANNEQFF. The whole variable domain, filled in from reference TRBV7-2 and TRBJ2-1, reads GAGVSQSPSNKVTEKGKDVELRCDPISGHTALYWYRQSLGQGLEFLIYFQGNSAPDKSGLPSDRFSAERTGGSVSTLTIQRTQQEDSAVYLCASSLTASGGANNEQFFGPGTRLTVL.

The rearrangement links TRBV6-1 to TRBJ2-1; 10 nucleotides line up with TRBD2. The J segment lost 9 bases and the V segment lost 3 bases, leaving 11 bases of the junction unmatched. Per the germline V gene, CDR1 is MNHNS and CDR2 is SASEGT. The CDR3 runs 16 residues. Written as DNA, the CDR3 is TGTGCCAGCAGTGACATCCCTAGCGGGAGAGGGGGTGAGCAGTTCTTC. It translates to CASSDIPSGRGGEQFF.

V is TRBV28 and J is TRBJ1-5, with D hard to call. V gave up 3 bases and J gave up 0 bases, with 15 bases separating them. The CDR3 contains 17 residues. Germline CDR1 MDHEN, CDR2 SYDVKM. CDR3 loop: CASSFGGRNPSNQPQHF. The CDR3 coding sequence is TGTGCCAGCAGTTTCGGCGGGAGAAACCCTAGCAATCAGCCCCAGCATTTT.

This chain uses TRBV2 with TRBJ1-6; 8 bases line up with TRBD1. The CDR3 is 13 amino acids. The J segment lost 6 bases and the V segment lost 11 bases, leaving 6 bases of the junction unmatched. Germline V gene lookup returns CDR1 SNHLY and CDR2 FYNNEI. The CDR3 is CAGGQGINSPLHF. The CDR3 DNA is TGTGCCGGTGGACAGGGAATTAATTCACCCCTCCACTTT.

The DNA for the CDR3 is TGTGCCAGCAGTGAAAGACAGGGTGGTCAGCCCCAGCATTTT. Its protein is CASSERQGGQPQHF. The chain uses TRBV6-1 and TRBJ1-5, with 7 bases matching TRBD1. The germline CDR1 and CDR2 sequences are MNHNS and SASEGT. CDR3 size: 14 residues. With 2 bases clipped from V and 6 bases from J, the junction kept 4 bases outside the gene matches.

The chain employs TRBV30 and TRBJ1-3; the D gene is possibly TRBD1 (6 bases). V gave up 5 bases and J gave up 0 bases, with 17 bases separating them. The CDR3 contains 16 residues. Germline-derived CDR1 and CDR2 are GTSNPN and SVGIG (reference sequence). The CDR3 loop is CAWAPGGGRSGNTIYF. CDR3 DNA: TGTGCCTGGGCCCCGGGGGGGGGCCGCTCTGGAAACACCATATATTTT.

The rearrangement joins TRBV18 to TRBJ2-1, with 7 bases identical to TRBD1. With V trimmed by 5 bases and J by 5 bases, 3 bases remained unmatched. The CDR3 extends over 13 amino acids. The germline V gene encodes CDR1 KGHSH and CDR2 LQKENI. CDR3: CASSRQGNNEQFF. The CDR3 DNA follows: TGTGCCAGCTCAAGACAGGGCAACAATGAGCAGTTCTTC.

V is TRBV6-6 and J is TRBJ1-6; D call uncertain. Germline V gene data show CDR1 as MNHNY and CDR2 as SVGAGI (reference sequence). Trimming cost V 7 bases and J 4 bases, with 8 bases left between them. The CDR3 totals 13 residues. The CDR3 is CASNNLYNSPLHF. DNA for the CDR3: TGTGCCAGCAATAACTTATATAATTCACCCCTCCACTTT.